This T cell receptor (beta chain) was recovered during a study of blood T cell repertoires in COVID-19. The CDR3 runs 15 residues. J gave up 4 bases and V 0 bases, and 4 bases lay outside the gene matches. Germline lookup yields CDR1 LNHNV and CDR2 YYDKDF (reference sequence). Participants had their cohort set by participant-reported clinical history. In the study's own analysis: Amplification of reference gene primers provided the estimated nucleated cell counts. Sequenced by immunoSEQ multiplex PCR; TCRdb stores in-frame clones only, minus some. V, J and clone size reflect that table, while D and trimming were determined from the DNA. The sample has approximately 160,000 clones, roughly 84% seen once.

The chain employs TRBV15 and TRBJ2-3; the match to TRBD2 covers 7 bases. The sample was PBMCs or T cells enriched from blood (not recorded which). This TCR was sampled from a woman aged 45-59 years who had recovered from COVID-19. CDR3 in amino acids: CATSRDFAGADTQYF. CDR3 sequence (DNA): TGTGCCACCAGCAGAGATTTTGCGGGGGCAGATACGCAGTATTTT.